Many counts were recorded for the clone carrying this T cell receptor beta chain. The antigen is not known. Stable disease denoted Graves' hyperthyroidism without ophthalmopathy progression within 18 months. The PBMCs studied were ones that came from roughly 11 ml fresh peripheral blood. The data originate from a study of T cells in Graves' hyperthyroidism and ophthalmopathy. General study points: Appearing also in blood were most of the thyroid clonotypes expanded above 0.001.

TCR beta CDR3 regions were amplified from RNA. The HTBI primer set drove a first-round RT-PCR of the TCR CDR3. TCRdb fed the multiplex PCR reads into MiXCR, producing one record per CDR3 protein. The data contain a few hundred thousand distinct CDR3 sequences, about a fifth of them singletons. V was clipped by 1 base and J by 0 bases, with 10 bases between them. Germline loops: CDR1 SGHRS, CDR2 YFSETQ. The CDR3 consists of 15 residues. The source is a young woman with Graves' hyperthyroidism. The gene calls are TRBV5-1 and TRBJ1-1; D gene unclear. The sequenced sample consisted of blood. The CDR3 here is CASSLSGPLNTEAFF. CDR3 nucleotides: TGCGCCAGCAGCTTGTCAGGTCCCTTGAACACTGAAGCTTTCTTT.